This T cell receptor (beta chain) originates from a study of blood T cell repertoires in COVID-19 (dated by TCRdb to between 2020 and 2021). For context, the study as a whole: Samples covering the acute and convalescent phases of COVID-19 were provided by collaborators in the United States, Italy and Spain. Where available, HLA class I and class II types were obtained from metadata supplied by the sample provider rather than from assay-based typing. The repertoires were released in a freely available public database meant as a resource for research on the immune response to SARS-CoV-2. Deeply sampled blood TCRbeta repertoires from subjects exposed to, actively infected with, or recovered from COVID-19 were included in the dataset. The prospective study material was composed of cDNA or gDNA derived from T cells, B-cell-depleted T cells, or PBMCs. Samples came from the ongoing ImmuneRACE study (first 160 participants) plus 1,254 subjects from 6 global collaborators. Sample metadata almost always included a de-identified subject ID, COVID-19 status, age in years and sex.

Overall study outcomes, separate from this receptor: The quantity of clinical and demographic metadata differed by source and by participant and was supplied without curation.

In Seattle, one collaborating source enrolled patients while the infection was active and tracked those patients longitudinally over the course of disease. Collaborating institutions collected whole blood in K2EDTA tubes following their own protocols. For TCRbeta analysis, collaborators shipped samples as frozen whole blood, isolated PBMCs, or DNA extracted from either of those sample types. TCRbeta CDR3 regions were amplified from genomic DNA using the immunoSEQ Assay, a bias-controlled multiplex PCR. Regarding the original processing steps: The number of nucleated cells in each sample was estimated from the amplification of reference gene primers within the assay. Sequence reads were collapsed and filtered to measure the absolute abundance of every unique TCRbeta CDR3 rearrangement. For each sample, productive Simpson clonality was calculated as the square root of Simpson's diversity index over productive rearrangements. TCRdb re-hosts the immuneACCESS table, in-frame sequences only. Its copies lack some clones; in the studies checked, an unresolved V gene accounts for under half of them, and the cause for the rest is not known. That table gives V, J and clone size, and the DNA gave D and trimming. This sample has 270,000 or so clones in its table, and roughly nine tenths of those were observed once. The top ten clonotypes cover roughly 10% of the sample.

This clone was recorded once. Its recognized antigen is unknown. Base qualities are not at hand, and no much larger clone is one base apart. Via the germline V gene, CDR1 is MNHEY and CDR2 SVGEGT. V is shortened by 4 bases, J by 7 bases, and the region joining them spans 26 bases. From the cysteine up to the phenylalanine, the CDR3 has a length of 19 residues. The sequence is cut down to CDR3 DNA, 57 bases in frame from base 1. The V and J segments used are TRBV6-2 or TRBV6-3 and TRBJ1-6, and the D gene may be TRBD1, 6 bases matching. Sequenced: peripheral blood. This TCR derives from a woman aged 30 to 39 with COVID-19, enrolled during active disease. The nucleotides are TGTGCCAGCAGTTTCGTTCCCCTCAAAGACGACAGGCGGAATTCACCCCTCCACTTT. Its translation is CASSFVPLKDDRRNSPLHF.